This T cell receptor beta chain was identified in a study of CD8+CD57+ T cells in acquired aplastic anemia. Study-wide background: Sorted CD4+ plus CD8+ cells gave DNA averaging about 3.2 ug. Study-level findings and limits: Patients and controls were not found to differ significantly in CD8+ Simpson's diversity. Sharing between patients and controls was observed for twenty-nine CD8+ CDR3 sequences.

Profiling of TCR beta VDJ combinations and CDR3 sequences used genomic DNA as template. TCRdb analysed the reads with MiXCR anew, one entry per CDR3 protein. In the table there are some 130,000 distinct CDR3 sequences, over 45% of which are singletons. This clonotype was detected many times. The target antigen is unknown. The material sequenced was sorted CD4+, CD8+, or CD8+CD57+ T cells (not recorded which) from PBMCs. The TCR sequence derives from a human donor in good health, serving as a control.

CDR3 bases: TGTGCCACCAGACCTCGACAGGCTAGCACAGATACGCAGTATTTT. It codes for CATRPRQASTDTQYF. The rearrangement joins TRBV6-1 to TRBJ2-3; a weak D match, TRBD1 (6 bases). Deletions cut 10 bases from V and 0 bases from J, with 17 bases between. The length of the CDR3 is 15 residues. CDR1 is MNHNS, CDR2 SASEGT, per germline.